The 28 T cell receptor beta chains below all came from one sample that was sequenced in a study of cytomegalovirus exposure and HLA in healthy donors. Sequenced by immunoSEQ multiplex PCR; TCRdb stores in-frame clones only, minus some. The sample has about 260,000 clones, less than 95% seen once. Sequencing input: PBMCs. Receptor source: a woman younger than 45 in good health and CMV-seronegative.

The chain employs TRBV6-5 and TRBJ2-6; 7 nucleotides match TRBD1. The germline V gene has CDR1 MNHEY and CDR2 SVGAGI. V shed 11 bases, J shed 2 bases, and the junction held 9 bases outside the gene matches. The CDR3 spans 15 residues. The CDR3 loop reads CAVKGGFTGANVLTF. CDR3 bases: TGTGCCGTTAAAGGGGGCTTCACTGGGGCCAACGTCCTGACTTTC.

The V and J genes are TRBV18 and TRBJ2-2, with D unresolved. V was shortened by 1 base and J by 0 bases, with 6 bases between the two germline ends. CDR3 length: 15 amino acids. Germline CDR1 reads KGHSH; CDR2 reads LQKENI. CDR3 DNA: TGTGCCAGCTCACCACTGGATACGAACACCGGGGAGCTGTTTTTT. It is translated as CASSPLDTNTGELFF.

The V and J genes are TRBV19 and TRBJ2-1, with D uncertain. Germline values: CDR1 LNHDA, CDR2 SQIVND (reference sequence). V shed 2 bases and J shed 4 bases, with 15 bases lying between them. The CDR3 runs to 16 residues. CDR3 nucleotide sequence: TGTGCCAGTAGTATATCTAGGGATTGGCGATACAATGAGCAGTTCTTC. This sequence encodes CASSISRDWRYNEQFF.

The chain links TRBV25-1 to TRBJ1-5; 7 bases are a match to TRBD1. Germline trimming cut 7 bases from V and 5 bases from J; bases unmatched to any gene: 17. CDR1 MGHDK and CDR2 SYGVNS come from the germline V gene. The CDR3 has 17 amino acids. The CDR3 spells CASTTLLRTGLHQPQHF. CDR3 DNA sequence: TGTGCCAGCACTACCCTATTACGGACAGGCCTACATCAGCCCCAGCATTTT.

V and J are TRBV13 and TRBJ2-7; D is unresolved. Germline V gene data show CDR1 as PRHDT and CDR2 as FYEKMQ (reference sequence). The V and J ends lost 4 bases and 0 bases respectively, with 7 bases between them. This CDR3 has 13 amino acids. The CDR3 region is CASSSPTSYEQYF. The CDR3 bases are TGTGCCAGCAGCTCCCCCACCTCCTACGAGCAGTACTTC.

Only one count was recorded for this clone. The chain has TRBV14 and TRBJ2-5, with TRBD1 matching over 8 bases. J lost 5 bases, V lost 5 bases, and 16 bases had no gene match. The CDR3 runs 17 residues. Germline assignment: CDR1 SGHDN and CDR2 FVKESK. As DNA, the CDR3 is TGTGCCAGCAGCTTTAGGACTCGGGACAGGATGGTGGAGACCCAGTACTTC. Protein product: CASSFRTRDRMVETQYF.

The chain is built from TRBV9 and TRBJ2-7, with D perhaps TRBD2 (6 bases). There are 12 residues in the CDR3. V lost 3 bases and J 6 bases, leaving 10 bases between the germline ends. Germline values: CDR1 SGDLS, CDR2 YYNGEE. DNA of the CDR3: TGTGCCAGCAGCGCGCCCGGGGGCGAGCAGTACTTC. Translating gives CASSAPGGEQYF. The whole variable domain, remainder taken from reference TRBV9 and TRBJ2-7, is DSGVTQTPKHLITATGQRVTLRCSPRSGDLSVYWYQQSLDQGLQFLIQYYNGEERAKGNILERFSAQQFPDLHSELNLSSLELGDSALYFCASSAPGGEQYFGPGTRLTVT.

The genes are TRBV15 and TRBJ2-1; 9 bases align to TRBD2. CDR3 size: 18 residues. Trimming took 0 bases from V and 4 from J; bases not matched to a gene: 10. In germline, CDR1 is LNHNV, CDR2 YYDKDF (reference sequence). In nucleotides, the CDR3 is TGTGCCACCAGCAGAGATTACCGTCGCGGGAGGGTGTACAATGAGCAGTTCTTC. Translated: CATSRDYRRGRVYNEQFF.

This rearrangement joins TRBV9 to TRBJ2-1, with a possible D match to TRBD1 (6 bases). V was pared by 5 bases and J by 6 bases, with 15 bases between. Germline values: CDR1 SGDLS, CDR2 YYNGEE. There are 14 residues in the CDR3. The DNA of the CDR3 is TGTGCCAGCAGTAGTACAGGGACCGTCAATGAGCAGTTCTTC. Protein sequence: CASSSTGTVNEQFF.

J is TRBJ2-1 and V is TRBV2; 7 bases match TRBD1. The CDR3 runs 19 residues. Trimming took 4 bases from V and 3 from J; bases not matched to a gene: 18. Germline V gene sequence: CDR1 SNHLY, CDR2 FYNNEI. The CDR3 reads CASSVGTESTTLFYNEQFF. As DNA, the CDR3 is TGTGCCAGCAGTGTCGGGACAGAGTCTACCACACTATTCTACAATGAGCAGTTCTTC.

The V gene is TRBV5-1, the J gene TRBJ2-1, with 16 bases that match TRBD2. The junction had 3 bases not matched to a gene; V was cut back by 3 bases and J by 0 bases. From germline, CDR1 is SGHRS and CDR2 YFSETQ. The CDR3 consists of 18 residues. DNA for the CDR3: TGCGCCAGCAGCTGGGGACTAGCGGGAGGGCCCTCCTACAATGAGCAGTTCTTC. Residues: CASSWGLAGGPSYNEQFF.

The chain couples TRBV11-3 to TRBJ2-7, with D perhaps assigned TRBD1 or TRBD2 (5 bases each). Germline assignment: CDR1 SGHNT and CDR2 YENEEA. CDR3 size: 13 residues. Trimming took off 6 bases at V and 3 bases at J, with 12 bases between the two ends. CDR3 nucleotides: TGTGCCAGCAGGGCCGTGGGGGACTACGAGCAGTACTTC. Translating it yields CASRAVGDYEQYF.

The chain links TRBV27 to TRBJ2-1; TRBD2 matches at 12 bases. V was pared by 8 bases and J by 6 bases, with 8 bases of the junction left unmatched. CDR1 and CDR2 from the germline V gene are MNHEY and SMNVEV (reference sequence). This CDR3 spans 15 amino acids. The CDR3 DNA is TGTGCCAGCGGACCGCTAGCGGGAGGGTCCAATGAGCAGTTCTTC. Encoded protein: CASGPLAGGSNEQFF.

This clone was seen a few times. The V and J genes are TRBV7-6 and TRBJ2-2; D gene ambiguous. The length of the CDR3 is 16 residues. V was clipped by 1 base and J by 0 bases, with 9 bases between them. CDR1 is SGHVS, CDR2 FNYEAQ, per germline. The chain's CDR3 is CASSLVRQPNTGELFF. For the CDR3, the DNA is TGTGCCAGCAGCTTAGTGAGGCAGCCGAACACCGGGGAGCTGTTTTTT.

The chain's CDR3 is CASSPGWGEETQYF. CDR3 coding DNA: TGTGCCAGCAGCCCCGGATGGGGAGAAGAGACCCAGTACTTC. V and J are TRBV4-2 and TRBJ2-5; a weak D match, TRBD2 (5 bases). V was shortened by 4 bases and J by 3 bases, with 12 bases between the two germline ends. The CDR3 runs to 14 residues. Germline V gives CDR1 LGHNA, CDR2 YNFKEQ.

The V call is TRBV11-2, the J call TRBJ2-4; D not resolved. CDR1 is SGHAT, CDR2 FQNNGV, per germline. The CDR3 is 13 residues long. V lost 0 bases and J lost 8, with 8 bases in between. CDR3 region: CASSLDWYDIQYF. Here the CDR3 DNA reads TGTGCCAGCAGCTTAGATTGGTATGACATTCAGTACTTC.

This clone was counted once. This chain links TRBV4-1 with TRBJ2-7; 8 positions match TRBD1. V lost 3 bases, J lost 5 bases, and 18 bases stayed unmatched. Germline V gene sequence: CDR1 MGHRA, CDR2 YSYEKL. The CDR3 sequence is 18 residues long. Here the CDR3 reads CASSQSTGRRTGRNEQYF. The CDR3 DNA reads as TGCGCCAGCAGCCAGTCTACTGGGAGGCGGACAGGGCGGAACGAGCAGTACTTC.

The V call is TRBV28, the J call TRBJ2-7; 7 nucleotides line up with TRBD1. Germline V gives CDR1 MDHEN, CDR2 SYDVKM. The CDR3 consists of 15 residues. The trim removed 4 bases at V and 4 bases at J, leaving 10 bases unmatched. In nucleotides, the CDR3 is TGTGCCAGCAGTTCGGGACAGCCAGGAGAATACGAGCAGTACTTC. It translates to CASSSGQPGEYEQYF.

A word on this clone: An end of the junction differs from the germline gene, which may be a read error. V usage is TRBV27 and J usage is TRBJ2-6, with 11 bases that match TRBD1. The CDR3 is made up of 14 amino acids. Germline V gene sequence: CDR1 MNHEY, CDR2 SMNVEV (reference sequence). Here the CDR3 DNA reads TGTGCCAGCAGTCCGGGACAGGGGGACAACGTCCTGACTTTC. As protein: CASSPGQGDNVLTF.

The CDR3 loop is CASSQGTSSYNEQFF. The CDR3 DNA follows: TGTGCCAGCAGCCAAGGAACTAGCTCCTACAATGAGCAGTTCTTC. The chain has TRBV7-7 and TRBJ2-1; a possible D gene is TRBD2 (5 bases). CDR1 is SSHAT and CDR2 is FNYEAQ in the germline V gene (reference sequence). The CDR3 totals 15 residues. Trimming left V 5 bases short and J 0 bases short, with 11 bases between.

The CDR3 spells CASSLSGGGTYNEQFF. The DNA for the CDR3 is TGTGCCAGCAGTTTATCGGGGGGAGGGACCTACAATGAGCAGTTCTTC. V usage is TRBV27 and J usage is TRBJ2-1; 7 bases line up with TRBD2. With V trimmed by 0 bases and J by 2 bases, 4 bases remained unmatched. Germline V gene sequence: CDR1 MNHEY, CDR2 SMNVEV (reference sequence). The CDR3 length is 16 residues.

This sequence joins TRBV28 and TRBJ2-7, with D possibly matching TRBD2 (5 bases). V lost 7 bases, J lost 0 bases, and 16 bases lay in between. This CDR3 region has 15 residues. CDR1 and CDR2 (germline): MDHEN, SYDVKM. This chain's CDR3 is CASTQPLGSSYEQYF. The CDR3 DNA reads TGTGCCAGCACCCAACCTCTAGGGAGCTCCTACGAGCAGTACTTC.

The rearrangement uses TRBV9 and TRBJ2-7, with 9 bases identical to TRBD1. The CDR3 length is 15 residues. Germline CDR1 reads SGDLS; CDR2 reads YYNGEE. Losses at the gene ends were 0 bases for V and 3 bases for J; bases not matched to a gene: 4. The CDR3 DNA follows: TGTGCCAGCAGCGTAGGGGGACAGGGCAACTACGAGCAGTACTTC. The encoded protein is CASSVGGQGNYEQYF. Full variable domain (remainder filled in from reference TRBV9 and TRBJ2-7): DSGVTQTPKHLITATGQRVTLRCSPRSGDLSVYWYQQSLDQGLQFLIQYYNGEERAKGNILERFSAQQFPDLHSELNLSSLELGDSALYFCASSVGGQGNYEQYFGPGTRLTVT.

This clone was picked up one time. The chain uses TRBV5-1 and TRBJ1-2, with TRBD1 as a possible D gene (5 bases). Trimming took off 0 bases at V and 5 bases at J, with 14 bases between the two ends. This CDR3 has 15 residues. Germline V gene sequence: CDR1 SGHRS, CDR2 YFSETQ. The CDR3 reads CASSLVTGVGYGYTF. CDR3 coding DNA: TGCGCCAGCAGCTTGGTGACGGGGGTAGGGTATGGCTACACCTTC. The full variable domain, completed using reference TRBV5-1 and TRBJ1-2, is KAGVTQTPRYLIKTRGQQVTLSCSPISGHRSVSWYQQTPGQGLQFLFEYFSETQRNKGNFPGRFSGRQFSNSRSEMNVSTLELGDSALYLCASSLVTGVGYGYTFGSGTRLTVV.

CDR3 bases: TGTGCCAGCAGACTTCCAGGGGGAGAGCAGTTCTTC. It is translated as CASRLPGGEQFF. The chain employs TRBV28 and TRBJ2-1; 7 bases are a match to TRBD1. The germline V gene has CDR1 MDHEN and CDR2 SYDVKM. The CDR3 is made up of 12 amino acids. Losses at the gene ends were 6 bases for V and 10 bases for J; bases not matched to a gene: 6. The full variable domain, completed using reference TRBV28 and TRBJ2-1, is DVKVTQSSRYLVKRTGEKVFLECVQDMDHENMFWYRQDPGLGLRLIYFSYDVKMKEKGDIPEGYSVSREKKERFSLILESASTNQTSMYLCASRLPGGEQFFGPGTRLTVL.

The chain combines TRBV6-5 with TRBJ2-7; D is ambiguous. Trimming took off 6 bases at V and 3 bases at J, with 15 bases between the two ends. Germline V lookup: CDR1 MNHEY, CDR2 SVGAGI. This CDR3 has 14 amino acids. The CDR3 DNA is TGTGCCAGCAGCCCCACTGGGCCCGTCTACGAGCAGTACTTC. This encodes CASSPTGPVYEQYF.

CDR3 amino acids: CASSLLQGATGELFF. In DNA form, the CDR3 reads TGTGCCAGCAGCTTATTACAGGGGGCGACCGGGGAGCTGTTTTTT. The chain recombines TRBV7-9 with TRBJ2-2; 9 bases line up with TRBD1. The CDR3 covers 15 residues. V was pared by 2 bases and J by 5 bases, with 3 bases of the junction left unmatched. Germline-derived CDR1 and CDR2 are SEHNR and FQNEAQ (reference sequence).

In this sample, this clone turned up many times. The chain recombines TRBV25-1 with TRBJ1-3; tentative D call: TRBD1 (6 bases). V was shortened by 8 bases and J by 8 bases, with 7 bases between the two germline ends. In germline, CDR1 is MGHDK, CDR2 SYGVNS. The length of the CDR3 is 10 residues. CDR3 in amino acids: CASQGYTIYF. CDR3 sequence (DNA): TGTGCCAGCCAGGGGTACACCATATATTTT.